This entry lists 29 T cell receptor beta chains sequenced from one sample in a study of blood T cell repertoires in COVID-19. The repertoire was sequenced with immunoSEQ multiplex PCR; TCRdb's copy has only in-frame clones and lacks some. Of about 200,000 clones in the sample, almost 90% were seen once. The sequenced sample was peripheral blood. These TCRs come from a man in his forties or fifties with acute or convalescent COVID-19.

The chain is built from TRBV29-1 and TRBJ2-5; maybe TRBD2 (5 bases). Trimming pared 7 bases from V and 5 bases from J, leaving 17 bases between. The CDR3 runs 13 residues. The germline gives CDR1 SQVTM, CDR2 ANQGSEA. The CDR3: CSALGIGGETQYF. CDR3 nucleotide sequence: TGCAGCGCACTCGGGATCGGTGGGGAGACCCAGTACTTC.

The genes are TRBV3-1 (or the pseudogene TRBV3-2) and TRBJ1-1; TRBD1 agrees at 8 bases. The germline gives CDR1 LGHDT, CDR2 YNNKEL (reference sequence). The CDR3 runs to 14 residues. Germline trimming cut 3 bases from V and 7 bases from J; bases unmatched to any gene: 7. The CDR3 loop is CASSHWTGKGEAFF. As DNA, the CDR3 is TGTGCCAGCAGCCACTGGACAGGGAAGGGTGAAGCTTTCTTT.

This clone was observed once. The chain recombines TRBV10-3 with TRBJ1-3; TRBD1 might be the D (6 bases). The germline V gene has CDR1 ENHRY and CDR2 SYGVKD. The ends were cut back, 7 bases at V and 0 bases at J, with 10 bases in the middle. CDR3 size: 14 residues. The CDR3 nucleotides read TGTGCCATCACCGCAGGGGACTCTGGAAACACCATATATTTT. Translated, it gives CAITAGDSGNTIYF.

The chain uses TRBV10-1 and TRBJ1-2, with D possibly being TRBD1 (6 bases). The length of the CDR3 is 14 residues. Trimming left V 7 bases short and J 3 bases short, with 15 bases between. Germline CDR1 is WNHNN and CDR2 is SYGVQD (reference sequence). The CDR3 is CASNKTGIHYGYTF. The DNA of the CDR3 is TGCGCCAGCAATAAAACAGGGATTCACTATGGCTACACCTTC.

The chain carries TRBV27 and TRBJ2-1; 9 positions agree with TRBD2. V dropped 6 bases and J dropped 9; count of bases not matched to a gene: 12. The CDR3 sequence is 15 residues long. Germline loops: CDR1 MNHEY, CDR2 SMNVEV (reference sequence). The CDR3 is CASRANSLAGGEQFF. The CDR3 coding sequence is TGTGCCAGCAGAGCCAATTCACTAGCGGGCGGTGAGCAGTTCTTC.

The V call is TRBV3-1 (or the pseudogene TRBV3-2), the J call TRBJ2-1; 8 bases align to TRBD2. In germline, CDR1 is LGHDT, CDR2 YNNKEL (reference sequence). The trim removed 6 bases at V and 3 bases at J, leaving 7 bases unmatched. CDR3 length equals 15 residues. The CDR3 sequence is CASRERAGGYNEQFF. The CDR3 DNA follows: TGTGCCAGCAGGGAGAGGGCGGGGGGCTACAATGAGCAGTTCTTC.

This chain links TRBV19 with TRBJ2-3, with D uncertain. The V gene's germline CDR1 is LNHDA and CDR2 SQIVND (reference sequence). The CDR3 loop spans 13 amino acids. The ends were cut back, 4 bases at V and 3 bases at J, with 8 bases in the middle. The CDR3 sequence is CASSTLPTDTQYF. The CDR3 bases are TGTGCCAGTAGTACCCTACCAACAGATACGCAGTATTTT.

The chain is built from TRBV29-1 and TRBJ1-1; no reliable D call. Per the germline V gene, CDR1 is SQVTM and CDR2 is ANQGSEA. This CDR3 spans 13 amino acids. V lost 7 bases to trimming and J lost 0 bases, with 12 bases between them. DNA for the CDR3: TGCAGCGGACGGGAAACCATGAACACTGAAGCTTTCTTT. It specifies CSGRETMNTEAFF.

The chain employs TRBV6-1 and TRBJ2-2; D is unclear. Trimming cost V 8 bases and J 1 base, with 5 bases left between them. Germline V gene sequence: CDR1 MNHNS, CDR2 SASEGT. The CDR3 is 12 amino acids. The CDR3 is CASQVNTGELFF. In DNA, the CDR3 is TGTGCCAGCCAGGTGAACACCGGGGAGCTGTTTTTT.

The rearrangement links TRBV18 to TRBJ1-3; no firm D call. Trimming took 5 bases from V and 0 from J, leaving 11 bases between them. The CDR3 has 15 residues. CDR1 is KGHSH, CDR2 LQKENI, per germline. CDR3 sequence (DNA): TGTGCCAGCTCATCAGGACGGGACTCTGGAAACACCATATATTTT. Protein: CASSSGRDSGNTIYF. Using reference TRBV18 and TRBJ1-3 for the parts outside the CDR3, the full variable domain is NAGVMQNPRHLVRRRGQEARLRCSPMKGHSHVYWYRQLPEEGLKFMVYLQKENIIDESGMPKERFSAEFPKEGPSILRIQQVVRGDSAAYFCASSSGRDSGNTIYFGEGSWLTVV.

The chain employs TRBV7-9 and TRBJ2-7; 9 bases are shared with TRBD1. Per the germline V gene, CDR1 is SEHNR and CDR2 is FQNEAQ (reference sequence). The CDR3 has 12 amino acids. Losses at the gene ends were 3 bases for V and 8 bases for J; bases not matched to a gene: 2. CDR3 loop: CASSLTGGKQYF. Written as DNA, the CDR3 is TGTGCCAGCAGCTTGACAGGGGGGAAGCAGTACTTC.

The rearrangement links TRBV6-2 or TRBV6-3 to TRBJ2-3; D possibly corresponds to TRBD2 (7 bases). Germline values: CDR1 MNHEY, CDR2 SVGEGT. V lost 5 bases to trimming and J lost 6 bases, with 21 bases between them. The length of the CDR3 is 16 residues. The CDR3 region is CASSRLLRGPRDTQYF. CDR3 bases: TGTGCCAGCAGTAGACTCTTGCGGGGGCCCAGGGATACGCAGTATTTT.

The J gene is TRBJ1-2, the V gene TRBV9; D gene unclear. Germline loops: CDR1 SGDLS, CDR2 YYNGEE. V was cut by 3 bases and J by 6 bases, with 21 bases left in between. This CDR3 has 16 amino acids. The CDR3 region has the DNA TGTGCCAGCAGCGCAAACCAAGCCGGGTGGGGAGATGGCTACACCTTC. Residues: CASSANQAGWGDGYTF.

The gene calls are TRBV2 and TRBJ2-3; 8 bases align to TRBD2. Germline V gene data show CDR1 as SNHLY and CDR2 as FYNNEI. The CDR3 spans 16 residues. V gave up 0 bases and J gave up 2 bases; unmatched junction bases: 4. The DNA for the CDR3 is TGTGCCAGCAGTGAAGCGGGTAGCGGGAACACAGATACGCAGTATTTT. This sequence encodes CASSEAGSGNTDTQYF.

The chain is built from TRBV6-5 and TRBJ1-2, with D perhaps matching TRBD1 (5 bases). The CDR3 has 12 residues. The germline V gene encodes CDR1 MNHEY and CDR2 SVGAGI. V was trimmed by 5 bases and J by 7 bases, leaving 11 bases between them. CDR3 bases: TGTGCCAGCAGTCTTAAGGGGTCTGGCTACACCTTC. Its protein product is CASSLKGSGYTF.

J is TRBJ1-4 and V is TRBV9, with D possibly matching TRBD1 (5 bases). V gave up 3 bases and J gave up 5 bases, with 17 bases separating them. The CDR3 is 16 residues long. Germline CDR1 reads SGDLS; CDR2 reads YYNGEE. The CDR3 DNA follows: TGTGCCAGCAGCGCGAGTGGTGGGGCCTTAAATGAAAAACTGTTTTTT. This gives the protein CASSASGGALNEKLFF.

This chain uses TRBV29-1 with TRBJ2-7; D is perhaps TRBD1 (6 bases). Germline values: CDR1 SQVTM, CDR2 ANQGSEA. There are 14 residues in the CDR3. V was trimmed by 6 bases and J by 0 bases, leaving 15 bases between them. DNA for the CDR3: TGCAGCGTCGTCGGACAGAGGAGCTCCTACGAGCAGTACTTC. Its protein product is CSVVGQRSSYEQYF.

The V gene is TRBV6-5, the J gene TRBJ2-6; D is uncertain. V lost 0 bases to trimming and J lost 0 bases, with 6 bases between them. This CDR3 has 16 residues. CDR1 and CDR2 (germline): MNHEY, SVGAGI. The CDR3 sequence is CASSYSRSSGANVLTF. As DNA, the CDR3 is TGTGCCAGCAGTTACTCTCGTAGCTCTGGGGCCAACGTCCTGACTTTC.

The chain uses TRBV5-8 and TRBJ2-6; 9 bases line up with TRBD1. The trim removed 8 bases at V and 2 bases at J, leaving 8 bases unmatched. The length of the CDR3 is 16 residues. The germline CDR1 and CDR2 sequences are SGHTS and YDEGEE. Here the CDR3 reads CARGTGNPPGANVLTF. DNA for the CDR3: TGTGCCAGAGGGACAGGGAACCCCCCTGGGGCCAACGTCCTGACTTTC.

This clone was found once. The chain links TRBV3-1 (or the pseudogene TRBV3-2) to TRBJ1-1; 7 bases are shared with TRBD1. Germline CDR1 is LGHDT and CDR2 is YNNKEL (reference sequence). Losses at the gene ends were 0 bases for V and 5 bases for J; bases not matched to a gene: 3. There are 14 residues in the CDR3. The CDR3 is CASSQEAGQTEAFF. The CDR3 DNA is TGTGCCAGCAGCCAAGAGGCGGGACAGACTGAAGCTTTCTTT.

V usage is TRBV20-1 and J usage is TRBJ2-1; 12 nucleotides agree with TRBD2. The CDR3 totals 15 residues. Trimming cost V 3 bases and J 8 bases; bases outside gene matches: 8. Germline V gene lookup returns CDR1 DFQATT and CDR2 SNEGSKA (reference sequence). The CDR3 reads CSASPSSGRADEQFF. CDR3 DNA sequence: TGCAGTGCTAGTCCCTCTAGCGGGAGGGCCGATGAGCAGTTCTTC.

The rearrangement uses TRBV29-1 and TRBJ2-3, with 12 nucleotides matching TRBD2. The germline V gene has CDR1 SQVTM and CDR2 ANQGSEA. The CDR3 length is 15 residues. V trimming: 4 bases; J trimming: 8 bases; junction bases outside the gene matches: 10. For the CDR3, the DNA is TGCAGCGTTGGCCGGACTAGCGGGATAAGAAGTACGCAGTATTTT. This translates into CSVGRTSGIRSTQYF.

This chain links TRBV9 with TRBJ2-7, with 12 bases lining up with TRBD2. The CDR3 spans 14 residues. CDR1 is SGDLS and CDR2 is YYNGEE in the germline V gene. With V trimmed by 4 bases and J by 9 bases, 8 bases remained unmatched. CDR3 residues: CASSSGLAGIRQYF. The CDR3 coding sequence is TGTGCCAGCAGCTCAGGACTAGCGGGAATTAGGCAGTACTTC.

The chain employs TRBV18 and TRBJ1-2; 9 positions match TRBD1. The ends lost 3 bases at V and 7 bases at J; junction bases unmatched: 6. The length of the CDR3 is 14 residues. Germline values: CDR1 KGHSH, CDR2 LQKENI. The CDR3 coding sequence is TGTGCCAGCTCACCCGGGACAGGGCCTAGTGGCTACACCTTC. This codes for CASSPGTGPSGYTF.

This clone was seen a handful of times. This chain links TRBV30 with TRBJ1-1; weak D call: TRBD1 (6 bases). CDR3 length: 14 amino acids. CDR1 GTSNPN and CDR2 SVGIG come from the germline V gene (reference sequence). The V gene lost 3 bases and the J gene lost 1 base, with 12 bases spanning the gap. CDR3 in DNA: TGTGCCTGGAGGGAGGGGGGGAGGAACACTGAAGCTTTCTTT. It codes for CAWREGGRNTEAFF.

V gene TRBV7-2 combines with J gene TRBJ2-2; 8 nucleotides agree with TRBD1. The ends lost 1 base at V and 9 bases at J; junction bases unmatched: 7. CDR3 length: 15 amino acids. CDR1 and CDR2 (germline): SGHTA, FQGNSA. The CDR3 nucleotides are TGTGCCAGCAGCTTAGGGACAGGGCAACGGCGGGAGCTGTTTTTT. This codes for CASSLGTGQRRELFF. The whole variable domain, filled in from reference TRBV7-2 and TRBJ2-2, reads GAGVSQSPSNKVTEKGKDVELRCDPISGHTALYWYRQSLGQGLEFLIYFQGNSAPDKSGLPSDRFSAERTGGSVSTLTIQRTQQEDSAVYLCASSLGTGQRRELFFGEGSRLTVL.

V is TRBV7-8 and J is TRBJ2-7; 12 nucleotides line up with TRBD1. From germline, CDR1 is SGHVS and CDR2 FQNEAQ. The CDR3 contains 20 residues. After removal of 6 bases from V and 3 bases from J, the junction contained 21 bases not matched to a gene. In DNA, the CDR3 is TGTGCCAGCAGGAGGGGACAGGGGGCCCCTTTCGATAGCGGGGTCTACGAGCAGTACGTC. It translates to CASRRGQGAPFDSGVYEQYV.

The chain is built from TRBV24-1 and TRBJ1-5, with D unresolved. The V end was cut by 3 bases, the J end by 4 bases, with 12 bases between. From germline, CDR1 is KGHDR and CDR2 SFDVKD. The length of the CDR3 is 15 residues. This CDR3 is CATSDTRTGNQPQHF. For the CDR3, the DNA is TGTGCCACCAGTGATACAAGGACGGGAAATCAGCCCCAGCATTTT.

The gene calls are TRBV2 and TRBJ1-2, with a possible D match to TRBD1 (5 bases). Germline CDR1 and CDR2: SNHLY and FYNNEI. The ends were cut back, 4 bases at V and 2 bases at J, with 8 bases in the middle. The CDR3 runs 13 residues. CDR3 DNA sequence: TGTGCCAGCAGTGGGACACGAAACTATGGCTACACCTTC. This sequence encodes CASSGTRNYGYTF.